Listed below are T cell receptor beta chains from one sample, sequenced in a study of neurological immune-mediated disorders. From the 5' RACE reads, TCRdb called clonotypes with MiXCR, one entry per CDR3 protein. The sample includes roughly 60,000 distinct CDR3 sequences, roughly 3.5% of them seen just once. Input material: PBMCs. The receptors shown here come from a woman aged 25 to 45 with multiple sclerosis. Both conserved end residues are part of each CDR3. Only part of the rows carry a size: once, few, many, or a class if the clone is expanded.

j_gene: TRBJ1-1; abundance: many; v_gene: TRBV9; CDR3aa: CASSVVLTGLHPTEAFF
j_gene: TRBJ2-2; abundance: many; v_gene: TRBV6-6; CDR3aa: CASSYLRDFGTGELFF
j_gene: TRBJ2-5; abundance: many; v_gene: TRBV3-1; CDR3aa: CASSRGGAGETQYF
j_gene: TRBJ2-1; abundance: many; v_gene: TRBV20-1; CDR3aa: CSAPVPSGSTNEQFF
j_gene: TRBJ2-4; abundance: NA; v_gene: TRBV7-3; CDR3aa: CASNWRGRGGNIQYF
j_gene: TRBJ1-5; abundance: few; v_gene: TRBV2; CDR3aa: CASSSARGFNQPQNF
j_gene: TRBJ2-2; abundance: many; v_gene: TRBV5-1; CDR3aa: CASSLDYRGELFF
j_gene: TRBJ1-1; abundance: many; v_gene: TRBV13; CDR3aa: CASSLGRAFF
j_gene: TRBJ2-5; abundance: many; v_gene: TRBV7-2; CDR3aa: CASRKWELETQYF
j_gene: TRBJ2-3; abundance: NA; v_gene: TRBV5-1; CDR3aa: CASSLMNSGGNGDTQYF
j_gene: TRBJ2-3; abundance: many; v_gene: TRBV5-6; CDR3aa: CASRLGGSGRVTDTQYF
j_gene: TRBJ2-2; abundance: many; v_gene: TRBV7-3; CDR3aa: CASGRGQRNTGELFF
j_gene: TRBJ1-5; abundance: NA; v_gene: TRBV4-1; CDR3aa: CASSHRDRGSNQPQHF
j_gene: TRBJ2-1; abundance: many; v_gene: TRBV5-1; CDR3aa: CASSVGLAGGLRRYNEQFF
j_gene: TRBJ1-1; abundance: few; v_gene: TRBV11-1; CDR3aa: CASSFGKNTEAFF
j_gene: TRBJ1-1; abundance: many; v_gene: TRBV12-3/TRBV12-4; CDR3aa: CASRPDRQEAFF
j_gene: TRBJ1-1; abundance: many; v_gene: TRBV28; CDR3aa: CASRSPGPNEAFF
j_gene: TRBJ1-1; abundance: NA; v_gene: TRBV12-3/TRBV12-4; CDR3aa: CASSPPGTRREAFF
j_gene: TRBJ1-4; abundance: many; v_gene: TRBV2; CDR3aa: CASRLREGNEKLFF
j_gene: TRBJ1-5; abundance: many; v_gene: TRBV5-1; CDR3aa: CASSLTGNQPQNF
j_gene: TRBJ2-7; abundance: many; v_gene: TRBV7-2; CDR3aa: CASRKLAGDYEQYF
j_gene: TRBJ2-7; abundance: many; v_gene: TRBV21-1; CDR3aa: CASSKETYEQYF
j_gene: TRBJ2-3; abundance: many; v_gene: TRBV6-5; CDR3aa: CASSWRGGGTDTQYF
j_gene: TRBJ1-2; abundance: many; v_gene: TRBV29-1; CDR3aa: CSVVVGGGYGYTF
j_gene: TRBJ2-3; abundance: many; v_gene: TRBV7-3; CDR3aa: CASSTGTGVTDTQYF
j_gene: TRBJ2-1; abundance: many; v_gene: TRBV20-1; CDR3aa: CSAILERTNEQFF
j_gene: TRBJ2-7; abundance: many; v_gene: TRBV11-2; CDR3aa: CASSLVAGGPYEQYF
j_gene: TRBJ2-5; abundance: many; v_gene: TRBV2; CDR3aa: CASRVEQTQYF
j_gene: TRBJ1-2; abundance: many; v_gene: TRBV20-1; CDR3aa: CSARDEKGAIGYTF
j_gene: TRBJ2-7; abundance: many; v_gene: TRBV13; CDR3aa: CASSYSTSPHEQYF
j_gene: TRBJ2-1; abundance: many; v_gene: TRBV15; CDR3aa: CATSRDSAGDNEQFF
j_gene: TRBJ2-1; abundance: many; v_gene: TRBV9; CDR3aa: CASSPGTSGGYNEQFF
j_gene: TRBJ2-7; abundance: many; v_gene: TRBV5-1; CDR3aa: CASSPDGHYEQYF
j_gene: TRBJ1-1; abundance: many; v_gene: TRBV6-2/TRBV6-3; CDR3aa: CASFGSTEAFF
j_gene: TRBJ2-6; abundance: many; v_gene: TRBV4-2; CDR3aa: CASSHLWDRGPSGANVLTF
j_gene: TRBJ1-2; abundance: NA; v_gene: TRBV20-1; CDR3aa: CSARDRTERAYGYTF
j_gene: TRBJ1-4; abundance: many; v_gene: TRBV20-1; CDR3aa: CSAREEGGSGKLFF
j_gene: TRBJ2-7; abundance: many; v_gene: TRBV20-1; CDR3aa: CSAREAGLPSAIGQYF
j_gene: TRBJ2-7; abundance: many; v_gene: TRBV7-9; CDR3aa: CASSRDTVSYEQYF
j_gene: TRBJ2-1; abundance: many; v_gene: TRBV5-1; CDR3aa: CASSFRDSDYNEQFF
j_gene: TRBJ2-7; abundance: many; v_gene: TRBV5-1; CDR3aa: CASSSNPSSYEQYF
j_gene: TRBJ1-6; abundance: many; v_gene: TRBV27; CDR3aa: CASSSYYNSPLHF
j_gene: TRBJ1-1; abundance: many; v_gene: TRBV5-1; CDR3aa: CASRDMLNTEAFF
j_gene: TRBJ1-1; abundance: few; v_gene: TRBV10-3; CDR3aa: CASRWGQGEAFF
j_gene: TRBJ2-4; abundance: NA; v_gene: TRBV4-2; CDR3aa: CASSQGVGGKNIQYF
j_gene: TRBJ2-7; abundance: many; v_gene: TRBV6-5; CDR3aa: CASSYSFLGSGEQYF